This TCR beta chain was obtained from a study of T cell changes during pregnancy in multiple sclerosis. Sequencing used immunoSEQ multiplex PCR; TCRdb keeps in-frame clones, though not all of them. Among tens of thousands of clones listed, approximately 92% were seen once. Here the sequenced sample was peripheral blood, taken before pregnancy. The receptor's source is a female donor with multiple sclerosis, enrolled in a pregnancy study.

As DNA, the CDR3 is TGTGCCAGCAGTTTATTCAGCTATGGCTACACCTTC. It specifies CASSLFSYGYTF. V and J are TRBV28 and TRBJ1-2; D not resolved. V was trimmed by 1 base and J by 4 bases, leaving 4 bases between them. This CDR3 region has 12 residues. CDR1 MDHEN and CDR2 SYDVKM come from the germline V gene.